Listed below are T cell receptor beta chains from one sample, sequenced in a study of blood T cell repertoires in COVID-19. Here immunoSEQ multiplex PCR was the method, and the copy in TCRdb shows in-frame clones only, minus some. Here the sample spans about 45,000 clones, approximately 83% being singletons. The sequenced sample was peripheral blood. These receptors were taken from a man at least 80 years old in a cohort sampled during active COVID-19. Both conserved end residues are part of each CDR3. D genes are given only for firm matches. Rows give clone size only sometimes, using once, few, many, or a class for an expanded clone.

CDR3 length,V gene,D gene,clone size,J gene,CDR3 DNA,CDR3 protein
13,TRBV7-9,.,few,TRBJ1-2,TGTGCCAGCAGCTTTTCAGGGCCGTCCGGCTACACCTTC,CASSFSGPSGYTF
15,TRBV5-1,TRBD1,once,TRBJ2-3,TGCGCCAGCAGCTTGGCCGGGACAGGGAGAGATACGCAGTATTTT,CASSLAGTGRDTQYF
13,TRBV5-1,TRBD1,.,TRBJ2-5,TGCGCCAGCTCAGGGGGCGCTTTGGAGACCCAGTACTTC,CASSGGALETQYF
14,TRBV6-2/TRBV6-3,.,.,TRBJ1-1,TGTGCCAGCAGTGGCCACCGTTTGAACACTGAAGCTTTCTTT,CASSGHRLNTEAFF
12,TRBV29-1,TRBD1,.,TRBJ2-7,TGCAGCGGGGGGGGACAGGGGGGCGAGCAGTACTTC,CSGGGQGGEQYF
16,TRBV30,TRBD1,.,TRBJ1-2,TGTGCCCGACTGGGACAGATAATCGTACGGCCCTATGGCTACACCTTC,CARLGQIIVRPYGYTF
12,TRBV29-1,.,.,TRBJ1-2,TGCAGCGGCGAGGACAGTTCCTATGGCTACACCTTC,CSGEDSSYGYTF
21,TRBV21-1,.,.,TRBJ2-4,TGTGCCAGCAGCAAAGTCCTTTTTGAGACAGGGGTACTCTTAGCCAAAAACATTCAGTACTTC,CASSKVLFETGVLLAKNIQYF
14,TRBV7-9,.,.,TRBJ1-4,TGTGCCAGCAGCTTAAGCAGGGGAAGTGAAAAACTGTTTTTT,CASSLSRGSEKLFF
12,TRBV29-1,.,.,TRBJ1-2,TGCAGCGTTGCTGGAACAGACTATGGCTACACCTTC,CSVAGTDYGYTF
12,TRBV5-1,.,.,TRBJ1-2,TGCGCCAGCGGACAGTCTAACTATGGCTACACCTTC,CASGQSNYGYTF
16,TRBV13,TRBD2,.,TRBJ2-3,TGTGCCAGCAGCGTCCAACTAGCGGGGGGGCTAGATACGCAGTATTTT,CASSVQLAGGLDTQYF
16,TRBV5-4,TRBD1,.,TRBJ2-3,TGTGCCAGCCGACGTTCGGGACAGGGGTACACAGATACGCAGTATTTT,CASRRSGQGYTDTQYF
17,TRBV5-1,.,.,TRBJ2-6,TGCGCCAGCAGCTTGAGAGGCGGAAGCTCTGGGGCCAACGTCCTGACTTTC,CASSLRGGSSGANVLTF
15,TRBV7-6,TRBD2,once,TRBJ2-1,TGTGCCAGCAGCTTCAGTCTAGCGGGATACAATGAGCAGTTCTTC,CASSFSLAGYNEQFF
14,TRBV28,.,.,TRBJ1-1,TGTGCCAGCAGTCCGGGGTTTCGGGGCACTGAAGCTTTCTTT,CASSPGFRGTEAFF
15,TRBV7-9,.,.,TRBJ2-3,TGTGCCAGCCCCAAAGGGCTAGCCCCGTCGGATACGCAGTATTTT,CASPKGLAPSDTQYF
16,TRBV7-2,.,.,TRBJ2-7,TGTGCCAGCAGCTTAGAGAGACGGAGGGACAGCTCCGTGCAGTACTTC,CASSLERRRDSSVQYF
16,TRBV6-6,.,.,TRBJ2-1,TGTGCCAGCAGCTCCGGACCAGGGGCATCCTACAATGAGCAGTTCTTC,CASSSGPGASYNEQFF
15,TRBV30,.,few,TRBJ1-5,TGTGCCTGGAGCCAGGGGACCGTAACCAATCAGCCCCAGCATTTT,CAWSQGTVTNQPQHF
13,TRBV29-1,TRBD1,.,TRBJ2-7,TGCAGCACCCGACAGGGGTCCGGGCTGGAGCAGTACTTC,CSTRQGSGLEQYF
14,TRBV18,.,.,TRBJ2-1,TGTGCCAGCTCACCACAAGGGCCAGGGGATGAGCAGTTCTTC,CASSPQGPGDEQFF
15,TRBV5-1,.,.,TRBJ2-1,TGCGCCAGCAGCTTGGAGGGGGGGCTCATCGGTGAGCAGTTCTTC,CASSLEGGLIGEQFF
15,TRBV19,TRBD1,once,TRBJ2-2,TGTGCCAGTAATATACCGGGACAGGGGGCCAGGGAGCTGTTTTTT,CASNIPGQGARELFF